This TCR beta chain was recovered during a study of T cell repertoires and leukemia-associated antigens. Study summary: Samples yielded roughly 3 to 5.5 million effective reads each, approximately 17 million overall.

General observations from the study: The four groups had similar numbers of Vbeta, Jbeta genes and CDR3s.

The germline gives CDR1 MNHEY, CDR2 SVGEGT. The CDR3 is made up of 14 amino acids. Points on this clonotype: Its antigen is unidentified. The junction shows a germline mismatch at one end, possibly a read error.

MiXCR, applied by TCRdb to the 5' RACE reads, yields one record per CDR3 protein. Of about 11,000 distinct CDR3 sequences listed, approximately 42% are singletons. The genes are TRBV6-2 or TRBV6-3 and TRBJ1-1; maybe TRBD1 (5 bases). The sequenced material came from CD3+ T cells sorted from blood and cultured. This receptor was identified in a female donor in good health. CDR3 DNA: TGTGCCAGCAGTAATACTGTGACGTCTTGGGGCATTATTTTT. Amino acid sequence: CASSNTVTSWGIIF.